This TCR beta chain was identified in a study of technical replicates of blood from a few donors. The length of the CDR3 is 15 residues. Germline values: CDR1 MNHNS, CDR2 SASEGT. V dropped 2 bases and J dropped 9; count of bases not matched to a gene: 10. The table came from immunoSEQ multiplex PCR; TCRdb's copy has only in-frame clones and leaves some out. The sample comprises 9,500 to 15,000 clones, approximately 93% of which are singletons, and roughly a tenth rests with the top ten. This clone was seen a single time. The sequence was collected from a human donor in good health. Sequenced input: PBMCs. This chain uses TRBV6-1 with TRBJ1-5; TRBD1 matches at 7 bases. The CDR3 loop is CASSEPDRVVSPQHF. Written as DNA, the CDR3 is TGTGCCAGCAGTGAACCCGACAGGGTAGTTTCGCCCCAGCATTTT.